The 6 T cell receptor beta chains below were found in one sample sequenced in a study of blood T cell repertoires in COVID-19 (dated by TCRdb to the early 2020s). Library generation was performed with the immunoSEQ multiplex PCR assay. TCRdb provides this immuneACCESS table in a form limited to in-frame rearrangements. Some clones are lacking; in checked studies, under half of them reflect an unresolved V gene, and why the rest are absent is not known. The sample yields about 83,000 clones; roughly 80% were counted once. Roughly 15% of the sample comes from the top ten. Sequencing was done on a sample of peripheral blood. These receptors were obtained from a woman aged 80 or older with acute or convalescent COVID-19.

The chain combines TRBV5-1 with TRBJ2-3, with 12 bases fitting TRBD2. CDR1 is SGHRS, CDR2 YFSETQ, per germline. V trimming: 4 bases; J trimming: 1 base; junction bases outside the gene matches: 7. This CDR3 contains 17 residues. CDR3 nucleotides: TGCGCCAGCAGCGCCCTGACTAGCGGGGGTGGCACAGATACGCAGTATTTT. Encoded protein: CASSALTSGGGTDTQYF.

This rearrangement joins TRBV7-9 to TRBJ1-4, with D possibly being TRBD1 (6 bases). Germline CDR1 and CDR2: SEHNR and FQNEAQ (reference sequence). V lost 5 bases and J 11 bases, leaving 9 bases between the germline ends. The CDR3 is made up of 11 amino acids. CDR3 nucleotides: TGTGCCAGCAGCCTCGGACAGAAACTGTTTTTT. It encodes CASSLGQKLFF.

V usage is TRBV9 and J usage is TRBJ2-2; 7 nucleotides agree with TRBD2. The CDR3 is 16 residues long. The germline CDR1 and CDR2 sequences are SGDLS and YYNGEE. V gave up 6 bases and J gave up 1 base; unmatched junction bases: 9. The chain's CDR3 is CASTSSGRVNTGELFF. The DNA for the CDR3 is TGTGCCAGCACCAGTAGTGGGAGGGTGAACACCGGGGAGCTGTTTTTT.

The chain has TRBV6-5 and TRBJ1-1; D unclear. V was pared by 7 bases and J by 5 bases, with 17 bases between. This CDR3 has 14 amino acids. CDR1 is MNHEY, CDR2 SVGAGI, per germline. In DNA form, the CDR3 reads TGTGCCAGCAAGATTCCGGGAGAGGCTACTGAAGCTTTCTTT. Translation: CASKIPGEATEAFF.

This clone has just a few counts. V is TRBV29-1 and J is TRBJ1-1; D remains unclear. The CDR3 spans 13 residues. Trimming removed 7 bases at V and 3 bases at J, with 15 bases between. In germline, CDR1 is SQVTM, CDR2 ANQGSEA. The CDR3 sequence: CSGNGDVDTEAFF. The CDR3, as DNA: TGCAGCGGAAACGGGGATGTAGACACTGAAGCTTTCTTT.

The V call is TRBV4-1, the J call TRBJ2-1; 8 bases fit TRBD1. Germline trimming cut 2 bases from V and 12 bases from J; bases unmatched to any gene: 6. Germline V gives CDR1 MGHRA, CDR2 YSYEKL. This CDR3 is built from 13 residues. The CDR3 region has the DNA TGCGCCAGCAGCCAACCAATAGACAGGGGGCAGTTCTTC. Translating it yields CASSQPIDRGQFF.